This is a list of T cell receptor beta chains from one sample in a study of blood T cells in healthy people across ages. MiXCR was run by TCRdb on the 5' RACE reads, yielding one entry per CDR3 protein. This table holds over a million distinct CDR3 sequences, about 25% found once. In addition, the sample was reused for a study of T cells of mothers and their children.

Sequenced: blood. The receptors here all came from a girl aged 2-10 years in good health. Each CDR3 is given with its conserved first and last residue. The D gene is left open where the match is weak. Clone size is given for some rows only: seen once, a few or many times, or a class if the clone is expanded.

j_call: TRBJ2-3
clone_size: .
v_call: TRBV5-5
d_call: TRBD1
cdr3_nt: TGTGCCAGCAGCTTGGGGGGACAGGGGTCAGATACGCAGTATTTT
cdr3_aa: CASSLGGQGSDTQYF

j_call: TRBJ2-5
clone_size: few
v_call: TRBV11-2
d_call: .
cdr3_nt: TGTGCCAGCAGCTTAGACGACCCTGGGACGGCTCAAGAGACCCAGTACTTC
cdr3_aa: CASSLDDPGTAQETQYF

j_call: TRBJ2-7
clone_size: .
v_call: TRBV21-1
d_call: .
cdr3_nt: TGTGCCAGCAGCAACCGGGAAATACGCTACGAGCAGTACTTC
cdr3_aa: CASSNREIRYEQYF

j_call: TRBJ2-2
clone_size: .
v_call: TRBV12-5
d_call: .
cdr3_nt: TGTGCTAGTGGTCCTGGAATAGGGAACACCGGGGAGCTGTTTTTT
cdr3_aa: CASGPGIGNTGELFF

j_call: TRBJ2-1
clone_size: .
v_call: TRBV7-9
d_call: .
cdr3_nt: TGTGCCAGCAGCTTAGTGGGACTCCTCAATGAGCAGTTCTTC
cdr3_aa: CASSLVGLLNEQFF

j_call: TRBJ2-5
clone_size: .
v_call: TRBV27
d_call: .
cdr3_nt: TGTGCCAGCAGTAACCTGCTCCAAGAGACCCAGTACTTC
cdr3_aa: CASSNLLQETQYF

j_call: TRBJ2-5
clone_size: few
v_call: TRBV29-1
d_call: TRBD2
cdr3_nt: TGCAGCGTTGTTGTAGCGGGGTCGCGCAGAGAGACCCAGTACTTC
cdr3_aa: CSVVVAGSRRETQYF

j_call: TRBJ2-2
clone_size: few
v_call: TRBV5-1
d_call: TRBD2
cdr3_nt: TGCGCCAGCAGCTTGGCGGCTAGCGGCGGGGAGCTGTTTTTT
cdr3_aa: CASSLAASGGELFF

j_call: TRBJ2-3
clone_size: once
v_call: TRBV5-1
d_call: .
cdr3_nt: TGCGCCAGCAGCTTGGAAGGGGTTACGCAGTATTTT
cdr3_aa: CASSLEGVTQYF

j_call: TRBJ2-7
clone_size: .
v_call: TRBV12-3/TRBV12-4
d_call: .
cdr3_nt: TGTGCCAGCAGTAAAGAGGCCAGATACTACGAGCAGTACTTC
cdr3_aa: CASSKEARYYEQYF

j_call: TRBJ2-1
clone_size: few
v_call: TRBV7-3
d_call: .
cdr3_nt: TGTGCCAGCAGCTTAATCAGCGCCAATGAGCAGTTCTTC
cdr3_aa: CASSLISANEQFF

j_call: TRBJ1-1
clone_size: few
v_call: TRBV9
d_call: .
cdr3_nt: TGTGCCAGCAGCGTCGGTCGGATGAACACTGAAGCTTTCTTT
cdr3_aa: CASSVGRMNTEAFF

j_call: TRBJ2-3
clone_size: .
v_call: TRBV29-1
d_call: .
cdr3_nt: TGCAGCGTTCATTCGGACAGAGACACAGATACGCAGTATTTT
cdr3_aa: CSVHSDRDTDTQYF

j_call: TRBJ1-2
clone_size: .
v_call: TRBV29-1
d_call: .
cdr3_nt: TGCAGCGTTGAGAGCCCGACGGACCTCTATGGCTACACCTTC
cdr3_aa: CSVESPTDLYGYTF

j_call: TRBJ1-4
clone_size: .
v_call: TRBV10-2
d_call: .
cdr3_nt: TGCGCCAGCAGTGACCGACAGACTAGGGGGGAAAAACTGTTTTTT
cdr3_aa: CASSDRQTRGEKLFF

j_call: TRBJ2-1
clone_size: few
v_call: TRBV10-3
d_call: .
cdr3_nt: TGTGCCATCAGTGGGGCTCGAGGCGATGAGCAGTTCTTC
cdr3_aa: CAISGARGDEQFF

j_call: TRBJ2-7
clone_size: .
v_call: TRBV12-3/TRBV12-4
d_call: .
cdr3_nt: TGTGCCAGCGCTTTCTCCTACGGGCAGTACTTC
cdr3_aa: CASAFSYGQYF

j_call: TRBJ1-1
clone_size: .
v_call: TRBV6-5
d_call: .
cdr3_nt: TGTGCCAGCAGTTTGACCTCCCGGGGGGCTGAAGCTTTCTTT
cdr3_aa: CASSLTSRGAEAFF

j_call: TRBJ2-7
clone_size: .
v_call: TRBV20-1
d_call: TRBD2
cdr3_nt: TGCAGTGCTAGGGTAGCGGGAAACCACTACGAGCAGTACTTC
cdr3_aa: CSARVAGNHYEQYF

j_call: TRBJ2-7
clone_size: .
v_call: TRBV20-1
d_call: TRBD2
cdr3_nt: TGCAGTGGGCAGAGCGGGAGCACCTACGAGCAGTACTTC
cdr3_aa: CSGQSGSTYEQYF

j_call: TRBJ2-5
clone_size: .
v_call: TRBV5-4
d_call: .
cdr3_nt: TGTGCCAGCAGCGACCGGGACGCATCGATGGAGACCCAGTACTTC
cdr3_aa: CASSDRDASMETQYF

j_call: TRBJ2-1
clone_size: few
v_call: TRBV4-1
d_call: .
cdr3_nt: TGCGCCAGCAGCCAACCGGTCAGGAGGCTGGACAATGAGCAGTTCTTC
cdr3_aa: CASSQPVRRLDNEQFF